This T cell receptor (beta chain) was sequenced for a study of T cells expressing NK-cell markers. General study findings and limits: The same clonotypes also predominated in the CD3+CD56-NKG2C+ fraction of several donors. Dominant NKG2C+ clonotypes were found to form about 1.0-7.0% of CD8+ T cells in over 5 donors.

TCRdb reworked the 5' RACE reads into one entry per CDR3 protein, no DNA. The data show hundreds of thousands of distinct CDR3 sequences, and the top ten clones hold roughly 5.2%. Of note for this clonotype: Its antigen is unknown.

This CDR3 contains 13 residues. The V and J genes are TRBV12-3 or TRBV12-4 and TRBJ2-3. The clonotype comes from a man aged 18-75 years in good health. The sample was blood T cells: a sorted CD56 or NKG2C T cell subset, CD4+ or CD8+ T cells, or bulk PBMC T cells (not recorded which). CDR3 amino acids: CASSLGYSDTQYF.